The 8 T cell receptor beta chains below come from one sample, sequenced in a study of blood T cells in healthy people across ages. Primed by a sample-barcoded 5' primer and a J-beta primer mix, a second PCR proceeded for about 6 to 12 cycles. From the 5' RACE reads, TCRdb called clonotypes with MiXCR, one entry per CDR3 protein. The sample has some 1.1 million distinct CDR3 sequences; approximately 38% are singletons. Specimen: blood. The receptors derive from a man younger than 35 in good health.

This clonotype was seen ten or more times. The gene calls are TRBV12-3 or TRBV12-4 and TRBJ1-5; a possible D gene is TRBD1 (5 bases). V was cut by 1 base and J by 6 bases, with 7 bases left in between. The CDR3 is 13 residues long. For the CDR3, the DNA is TGTGCCAGCAGTTTAGGGGGACGTCAGCCCCAGCATTTT. Translated, it gives CASSLGGRQPQHF.

This sequence joins TRBV20-1 and TRBJ2-1; D ambiguous. Germline values: CDR1 DFQATT, CDR2 SNEGSKA (reference sequence). The CDR3 extends over 13 amino acids. Trimming removed 1 base from V and 10 bases from J, with 14 bases in between. The CDR3 bases are TGCAGTGCTAGAGTGGGCAGGAAGGGAGAGCAGTTCTTC. Amino acids: CSARVGRKGEQFF.

CDR3 DNA: TGCAGTGCTAGCTTGGGGACCCCTACGTATTTT. Amino acids: CSASLGTPTYF. This rearrangement joins TRBV20-1 to TRBJ2-3; D could derive from TRBD1 or TRBD2 (5 bases each). This CDR3 has 11 residues. Germline CDR1 reads DFQATT; CDR2 reads SNEGSKA (reference sequence). The V end was cut by 3 bases, the J end by 14 bases, with 15 bases between.

The V and J genes are TRBV20-1 and TRBJ1-5; no firm D call. Per the germline V gene, CDR1 is DFQATT and CDR2 is SNEGSKA (reference sequence). This CDR3 is built from 14 residues. V was clipped by 6 bases and J by 6 bases, with 18 bases between them. CDR3 DNA sequence: TGCAGTGCCCCCCTGGGTTGGGTTCGTCAGCCCCAGCATTTT. It codes for CSAPLGWVRQPQHF.

The J gene is TRBJ1-1, the V gene TRBV6-1; the D gene is possibly TRBD1 (5 bases). CDR1 and CDR2 (germline): MNHNS, SASEGT. The CDR3 runs 14 residues. V lost 9 bases to trimming and J lost 3 bases, with 17 bases between them. DNA for the CDR3: TGTGCCAGAGTGGCGGGGAAAGGGGACACTGAAGCTTTCTTT. Its protein product is CARVAGKGDTEAFF.

The chain is built from TRBV5-1 and TRBJ1-1, with D unclear. Per germline, CDR1 SGHRS and CDR2 YFSETQ. The CDR3 totals 13 residues. V lost 1 base, J lost 3 bases, and 7 bases lay in between. The CDR3: CASSLQRDTEAFF. The CDR3 DNA follows: TGCGCCAGCAGCTTGCAGCGAGACACTGAAGCTTTCTTT.

V gene TRBV7-2 combines with J gene TRBJ1-2, with 9 bases aligning to TRBD1. The CDR3 consists of 15 residues. CDR1 and CDR2 (germline): SGHTA, FQGNSA. The ends lost 1 base at V and 3 bases at J; junction bases unmatched: 3. In DNA form, the CDR3 reads TGTGCCAGCAGCTTAGGACAGGGGGTAGACTATGGCTACACCTTC. It translates to CASSLGQGVDYGYTF.

This clonotype showed up many times. The gene calls are TRBV6-6 and TRBJ2-3, with 10 bases identical to TRBD2. The CDR3 has 16 amino acids. CDR1 and CDR2 from the germline V gene are MNHNY and SVGAGI (reference sequence). V shed 6 bases and J 7 bases; nucleotides not matched to a gene: 13. The CDR3 protein is CASSLTSGAAVNTQYF. CDR3 DNA sequence: TGTGCCAGCAGCCTAACTAGCGGGGCAGCAGTTAATACGCAGTATTTT.